This T cell receptor (beta chain) was recovered during a study of blood T cells in healthy people across ages. Only a few counts were recorded for this clonotype. A second PCR, run for roughly 7 to 11 cycles, used a sample-barcoded 5' primer plus a J-beta primer mix. MiXCR, applied by TCRdb to the 5' RACE reads, yields one record per CDR3 protein. The sample includes about 1,400,000 distinct CDR3 sequences, approximately 38% of them seen just once. Each donor was a healthy Caucasian individual from Russia, aged about 6 to 90. This CDR3 region has 16 residues. Germline CDR1 is MGHRA and CDR2 is YSYEKL. J lost 3 bases, V lost 0 bases, and 5 bases had no gene match.

V and J are TRBV4-1 and TRBJ2-5; 9 positions match TRBD2. The sequenced sample consisted of blood. The TCR sequence derives from a young woman in good health. CDR3 sequence: CASSQDLAGSEETQYF. CDR3 nucleotides: TGCGCCAGCAGCCAAGATCTAGCGGGGAGTGAAGAGACCCAGTACTTC.